A single sample is the source of the 5 T cell receptor beta chains below, sequenced in a study of blood T cell repertoires in COVID-19. Produced via immunoSEQ multiplex PCR; TCRdb's table is partial and in-frame only. The sample consists of 150,000 to 200,000 clones, around 80% of them appearing once. Sequencing used peripheral blood. These receptors all come from an elderly woman with acute or convalescent COVID-19.

The chain recombines TRBV7-2 with TRBJ2-3, with no clear D. Germline lookup yields CDR1 SGHTA and CDR2 FQGNSA. This CDR3 region has 14 residues. The V gene lost 5 bases and the J gene lost 4 bases, with 13 bases spanning the gap. Here the CDR3 DNA reads TGTGCCAGCAGCGCGAGTTTGTTGTCAGATACGCAGTATTTT. This translates into CASSASLLSDTQYF. Variable domain in full (rest from reference TRBV7-2 and TRBJ2-3): GAGVSQSPSNKVTEKGKDVELRCDPISGHTALYWYRQSLGQGLEFLIYFQGNSAPDKSGLPSDRFSAERTGGSVSTLTIQRTQQEDSAVYLCASSASLLSDTQYFGPGTRLTVL.

The chain joins TRBV2 to TRBJ1-1; TRBD1 might be the D (5 bases). The CDR3 has 15 residues. Per germline, CDR1 SNHLY and CDR2 FYNNEI. Between the trimmed V and J ends, which lost 2 bases and 5 bases, there was a span of 15 bases. The CDR3 is CASSELQGSQTEAFF. The CDR3 DNA is TGTGCCAGCAGTGAACTGCAGGGCTCTCAAACTGAAGCTTTCTTT. Filled out from reference TRBV2 and TRBJ1-1, the complete variable domain reads EPEVTQTPSHQVTQMGQEVILRCVPISNHLYFYWYRQILGQKVEFLVSFYNNEISEKSEIFDDQFSVERPDGSNFTLKIRSTKLEDSAMYFCASSELQGSQTEAFFGQGTRLTVV.

This clone was found once. V usage is TRBV29-1 and J usage is TRBJ2-1; 8 nucleotides agree with TRBD2. J was trimmed by 8 bases and V by 8 bases; bases with no gene match: 14. Germline values: CDR1 SQVTM, CDR2 ANQGSEA. The CDR3 sequence is 14 residues long. This chain's CDR3 is CSQLVSGIFDEQFF. In nucleotides, the CDR3 is TGCAGCCAACTGGTTAGCGGGATCTTCGATGAGCAGTTCTTC.

This clone was picked up one time. The chain employs TRBV5-4 and TRBJ1-2, with D maybe TRBD1 (6 bases). Trimming removed 5 bases from V and 1 base from J, with 9 bases in between. Per the germline V gene, CDR1 is SGHNT and CDR2 is YYREEE (reference sequence). This CDR3 region has 13 residues. The CDR3 loop is CASRVDSNYGYTF. CDR3 coding DNA: TGTGCCAGCAGGGTGGACAGTAACTATGGCTACACCTTC.

This chain uses TRBV7-3 with TRBJ2-1, with 9 bases lining up with TRBD2. CDR3 length equals 17 residues. With V trimmed by 4 bases and J by 6 bases, 13 bases remained unmatched. Germline V gene sequence: CDR1 SGHTA, CDR2 FQGTGA. CDR3 region: CASSSTSGLVRGNEQFF. The DNA of the CDR3 is TGTGCCAGCAGCTCTACTAGCGGGTTAGTTCGTGGCAATGAGCAGTTCTTC.